One T cell receptor beta chain is described in this entry. Its antigen specificity is not known. Base qualities were left out, and no much larger clone turns up one base away. The data belong to a study of CD8 T cells in seronegative destructive rheumatoid arthritis (dated by TCRdb to between 2020 and 2021). Concerning the study at large: Seven of the eight CND-RA patients were receiving biological drugs at sampling. Researchers compared peripheral CD8+ TCRbeta repertoires from patients with CCP-negative destructive rheumatoid arthritis (CND-RA) against repertoires from newly diagnosed seropositive RA, seronegative RA and healthy controls. Rather than undergoing new sequencing, the seropositive RA, seronegative RA and healthy control comparison cohorts were drawn from an earlier published TCRbeta dataset. The investigation overall reported the following: Because no diagnostic samples were available, the TCR repertoire differences may partly reflect poor disease control over the years rather than being present at onset. Compared with controls and other RA subtypes, CND-RA repertoires contained more CMV-reactive and fewer influenza A-reactive CD8+ TCRbeta sequences. Across the 100,000 to 150,000 clonotypes tested, no public clonotype enrichment was retained after Benjamini-Hochberg correction. A distinct set of enriched public clonotypes appeared to be present in CND-RA patients, and the authors interpreted this finding as support for a separate disease subset. The study acknowledged the small size of the CND-RA cohort as a limitation. After adjustment for age, less diverse and more clonal CD8+ TCRbeta repertoires appeared to be present in CND-RA patients than in other RA subtypes.

Genomic DNA from CD8+ cells was used for TCRbeta sequencing according to the manufacturer's instructions. The immunoSEQ assay was used for TCRbeta sequencing, which was carried out at a genomics technology centre in Finland. The original pipeline was this. Clonotype tables from the immunoSEQ preprocessing pipeline were converted to VDJtools format, and non-productive clonotypes were removed. Samples below 10,000 reads were excluded and the rest subsampled to 10,000 reads; most of the eight CND-RA samples passed. Using the VDJtools CalcDiversityStats function on data subsampled to 10,000 reads, the Shannon-Wiener, Simpson and clonality indices were calculated. To infer antigen specificity, non-singleton TCRbeta clonotypes were hard-matched against VDJdb, meaning no mismatches were allowed. Clusters with potentially shared antigen targets were formed by grouping CDR3 sequences that differed by one amino acid (Hamming distance 1). Public clonotypes were tested for group enrichment with one-sided Fisher's exact tests after resampling groups to six samples, repeated ten times. TCRdb obtained this table from immuneACCESS and retained in-frame rearrangements with V and J assigned. These tables miss some clones; where compared with another copy, unresolved V genes account for less than half of the shortfall, and the remainder is unexplained. V, J and clone size are those of that table, while D and trimming were read from the DNA. The sample contains about 13,000 clones, about four fifths of them found a single time. The ten largest clones take up 27% of the sample.

From its cysteine to its phenylalanine, the CDR3 spans 13 amino acids. The entry retains the CDR3 DNA only, 39 bases that are in frame from base 1. CDR1 and CDR2 are drawn from the germline V gene (reference sequence): MNHNY, SVGAGI. Trimming removed 0 bases from V and 7 bases from J; the gene matches leave 2 bases unexplained. The CND-RA patients tested negative on the clinical CCP2 antibody test, and joint destruction in these patients kept progressing despite active therapy. Every CND-RA patient showed typical joint destruction in the wrists and ankles and had failed conventional anti-rheumatic therapy. CND-RA patients were sampled not at diagnosis but after long disease histories, which in several cases spanned decades. Each patient provided about 45 millilitres of EDTA-anticoagulated peripheral blood. Density gradient separation with Ficoll-Paque PLUS was used to isolate peripheral blood mononuclear cells. Using AutoMACS magnetic bead positive selection, CD8+ cells were isolated from either fresh or cryopreserved PBMCs, and flow cytometry was used to check purity. Genomic DNA was extracted using Nucleospin Tissue or Tissue XS kits and then quantified on a Qubit 2.0 fluorometer.

The sample taken for sequencing was CD8+ T cells from blood. The receptor chain draws on TRBV6-6 and TRBJ1-1; 7 central nucleotides agree with TRBD1. This receptor was identified in a woman between 25 and 49 years old with seronegative destructive rheumatoid arthritis. This receptor has the CDR3 CASSYSTGVEAFF. The DNA sequence is TGTGCCAGCAGTTACTCTACAGGGGTTGAAGCTTTCTTT.